This paragraph covers one TCR beta chain sequence. Its antigen is as yet unknown. This sample is drawn from a study of OX40 agonist ivuxolimab in advanced cancers. Turning to the study itself: Every 2 weeks, ivuxolimab was infused into the patients intravenously at between 0.01 and 10 mg/kg.

Study-wide points: Some nonresponders additionally presented with little normalized T-cell clonal expansion. Antigen targets of the expanded peripheral T cells went undetermined.

The CDR3 length is 16 residues. Germline CDR1 and CDR2: MNHNY and SVGAGI (reference sequence). V shed 7 bases, J shed 3 bases, and the junction held 13 bases outside the gene matches. The repertoire was sequenced with immunoSEQ multiplex PCR; TCRdb's copy has only in-frame clones and lacks some. The data show roughly 26,000 clones, with 85% to 90% seen just once and roughly 19% held by the top ten. The chain carries TRBV6-6 and TRBJ2-3; TRBD1 matches 7 bases. The origin of this receptor is an adult with an advanced solid tumor such as melanoma, head and neck, liver or kidney cancer. This specimen consisted of CD4+ or CD8+ T cells sorted from blood, obtained in a trial of the OX40 agonist ivuxolimab. The CDR3 DNA reads TGTGCCAGCACCACGGGGATGTCGACAGGGACAGATACGCAGTATTTT. It is translated as CASTTGMSTGTDTQYF.